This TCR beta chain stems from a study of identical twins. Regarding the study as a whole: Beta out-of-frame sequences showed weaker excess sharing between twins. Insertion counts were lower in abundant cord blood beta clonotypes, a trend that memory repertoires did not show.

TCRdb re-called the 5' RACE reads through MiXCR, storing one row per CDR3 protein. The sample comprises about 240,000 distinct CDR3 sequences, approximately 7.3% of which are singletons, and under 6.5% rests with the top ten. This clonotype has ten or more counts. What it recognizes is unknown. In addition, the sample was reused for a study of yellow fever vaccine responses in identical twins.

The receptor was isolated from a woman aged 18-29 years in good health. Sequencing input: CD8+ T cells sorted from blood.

CDR3 residues: CASNQLKGVNTEAFF. DNA for the CDR3: TGTGCCAGCAACCAATTAAAGGGGGTGAACACTGAAGCTTTCTTT. The chain employs TRBV12-3 or TRBV12-4 and TRBJ1-1, with D perhaps matching TRBD1 (6 bases). The CDR3 length is 15 residues. Trimming removed 7 bases at V and 0 bases at J, with 15 bases between.